The TCR beta chain described here comes from a study of T cell changes during pregnancy in multiple sclerosis. V was shortened by 6 bases and J by 0 bases, with 17 bases between the two germline ends. Germline CDR1 is MDHEN and CDR2 is SYDVKM. This CDR3 comprises 16 residues. TCRdb's copy holds only in-frame clones and misses some; the assay was immunoSEQ multiplex PCR. This sample has 85,000 to 120,000 clones, with 85% to 95% found just once. The clonotype originates from a female donor with multiple sclerosis, enrolled in a pregnancy study. Sequencing was performed on peripheral blood, taken after pregnancy. The chain uses TRBV28 and TRBJ1-2; D may be TRBD1 (5 bases). The CDR3 bases are TGTGCCAGCAGCTCTCCCCGGGGGAGAGCTAACTATGGCTACACCTTC. Protein sequence: CASSSPRGRANYGYTF.